The 32 T cell receptor beta chains in this list originate from one sample, sequenced in a study of early T cells in non-severe SARS-CoV-2 infection. TCRdb re-called the 5' RACE reads through MiXCR, storing one row per CDR3 protein. The sample records tens of thousands of distinct CDR3 sequences, less than 6% being singletons. This specimen was whole blood, taken at baseline. These receptors all come from an adult who was a healthcare worker with PCR-confirmed SARS-CoV-2 infection or an uninfected control (not recorded which).

The V gene is TRBV5-1, the J gene TRBJ2-3, with TRBD1 identical over 11 bases. The CDR3 extends over 16 amino acids. Germline CDR1 is SGHRS and CDR2 is YFSETQ. Trimming removed 3 bases from V and 3 bases from J; junction bases left unmatched: 6. The CDR3 protein is CASSSRRDRGTDTQYF. The CDR3 DNA is TGCGCCAGCAGCTCGCGACGGGACAGGGGGACAGATACGCAGTATTTT.

This clonotype appeared many times. This chain connects TRBV7-6 to TRBJ2-1; D not certain. CDR1 is SGHVS and CDR2 is FNYEAQ in the germline V gene. There are 14 residues in the CDR3. V lost 1 base and J lost 6, with 10 bases in between. The CDR3 nucleotides are TGTGCCAGCAGCTTAGGGGTGGGTCGCAATGAGCAGTTCTTC. Residues: CASSLGVGRNEQFF.

This clonotype was counted at least ten times. The rearrangement uses TRBV7-9 and TRBJ1-1; TRBD1 matches 7 bases. From germline, CDR1 is SEHNR and CDR2 FQNEAQ (reference sequence). V was clipped by 4 bases and J by 1 base; unmatched bases: 6. The CDR3 totals 15 residues. The CDR3 nucleotides are TGTGCCAGCAGCTGGACAGGACTACAGAACACTGAAGCTTTCTTT. It encodes CASSWTGLQNTEAFF.

The chain joins TRBV28 to TRBJ2-7; TRBD1 aligns across 8 bases. This CDR3 spans 15 amino acids. J was trimmed by 5 bases and V by 4 bases; bases with no gene match: 10. Germline V lookup: CDR1 MDHEN, CDR2 SYDVKM. CDR3 sequence reads: CASSSPGTGNDEQYF. In nucleotides, the CDR3 is TGTGCCAGCAGTTCTCCTGGGACAGGCAACGACGAGCAGTACTTC. Filled out from reference TRBV28 and TRBJ2-7, the complete variable domain reads DVKVTQSSRYLVKRTGEKVFLECVQDMDHENMFWYRQDPGLGLRLIYFSYDVKMKEKGDIPEGYSVSREKKERFSLILESASTNQTSMYLCASSSPGTGNDEQYFGPGTRLTVT.

At least ten counts were recorded for this clonotype. For the CDR3, the DNA is TGCGCCAGCAGCCTCACCCCGGGACTCGAGACCCAGTACTTC. This encodes CASSLTPGLETQYF. The chain uses TRBV5-1 and TRBJ2-5, with a possible D match to TRBD2 (6 bases). Germline CDR1 reads SGHRS; CDR2 reads YFSETQ. The CDR3 spans 14 residues. The V gene lost 4 bases and the J gene lost 5 bases, with 15 bases spanning the gap.

This clonotype came up many times. This sequence joins TRBV4-3 and TRBJ2-2; D unresolved. Trimming left V 3 bases short and J 6 bases short, with 20 bases between. There are 17 residues in the CDR3. Looked up from germline, CDR1 is LGHNA and CDR2 is YSLEER. CDR3 protein: CASSQAVVTSAAGELFF. The CDR3, as DNA: TGCGCCAGCAGCCAGGCCGTTGTCACGTCCGCGGCCGGGGAGCTGTTTTTT.

This clonotype was recorded many times. This sequence joins TRBV7-2 and TRBJ2-3; 16 bases match TRBD2. The CDR3 totals 16 residues. Germline V CDR1 and CDR2: SGHTA, FQGNSA. V gave up 5 bases and J gave up 3 bases; unmatched junction bases: 2. The DNA for the CDR3 is TGTGCCAGCAGCATGGGACTAGCGGGAGGGACAGATACGCAGTATTTT. Its protein product is CASSMGLAGGTDTQYF.

This chain uses TRBV10-3 with TRBJ2-7; the match to TRBD2 covers 7 bases. CDR3 length equals 15 residues. Germline V CDR1 and CDR2: ENHRY, SYGVKD. Trimming cost V 6 bases and J 1 base; bases outside gene matches: 9. CDR3: CAISTSAAESYEQYF. CDR3 DNA: TGTGCCATCAGCACTAGCGCCGCCGAATCCTACGAGCAGTACTTC.

This clonotype was seen only a few times. The chain uses TRBV10-2 and TRBJ1-5; 9 nucleotides match TRBD1. The junction had 10 bases not matched to a gene; V was cut back by 6 bases and J by 4 bases. CDR3 length: 16 residues. Germline V gene lookup returns CDR1 WSHSY and CDR2 SAAADI. The CDR3 nucleotides are TGCGCCAGCAGCCTACCGGGACAGGGAATTAATCAGCCCCAGCATTTT. As protein: CASSLPGQGINQPQHF.

This clonotype showed up many times. This rearrangement joins TRBV7-2 to TRBJ2-7, with a tentative D call TRBD1 (6 bases). The length of the CDR3 is 15 residues. The germline V gene encodes CDR1 SGHTA and CDR2 FQGNSA. V lost 2 bases to trimming and J lost 3 bases, with 14 bases between them. CDR3 nucleotides: TGTGCCAGCAGCTTATTCTCCGAACAGGGCTACGAGCAGTACTTC. This translates into CASSLFSEQGYEQYF.

The sample holds many counts of this clonotype. The genes are TRBV10-1 and TRBJ2-1; 8 positions agree with TRBD1. The germline gives CDR1 WNHNN, CDR2 SYGVQD (reference sequence). Trimming at V came to 5 bases and at J to 0 bases, leaving 6 bases not matched to a gene. This CDR3 is 16 amino acids long. CDR3 nucleotide sequence: TGCGCCAGCAGTAGCTGGACAGGGAGCTCCTACAATGAGCAGTTCTTC. This sequence encodes CASSSWTGSSYNEQFF.

V is TRBV19 and J is TRBJ2-5, with a possible D match to TRBD2 (6 bases). In germline, CDR1 is LNHDA, CDR2 SQIVND (reference sequence). Trimming took off 6 bases at V and 4 bases at J, with 9 bases between the two ends. This CDR3 spans 12 amino acids. CDR3 sequence reads: CASSQEGETQYF. For the CDR3, the DNA is TGTGCCAGTAGCCAGGAGGGAGAGACCCAGTACTTC.

This clonotype was observed at least ten times. V is TRBV20-1 and J is TRBJ2-3; 7 nucleotides line up with TRBD2. CDR1 DFQATT and CDR2 SNEGSKA come from the germline V gene (reference sequence). J was trimmed by 4 bases and V by 6 bases; bases with no gene match: 10. This CDR3 has 14 amino acids. The CDR3 bases are TGCAGTGCCCACGCCTCGGCGGGGGCAGATACGCAGTATTTT. Encoded protein: CSAHASAGADTQYF.

This clonotype occurred many times. J is TRBJ2-2 and V is TRBV6-4; the match to TRBD2 covers 10 bases. The germline gives CDR1 MRHNA, CDR2 SNTAGT. The CDR3 loop spans 15 amino acids. After removal of 4 bases from V and 1 base from J, the junction contained 0 bases not matched to a gene. The DNA for the CDR3 is TGTGCCAGCAGTGGGACTAGCGGGAACACCGGGGAGCTGTTTTTT. Translating gives CASSGTSGNTGELFF.

Judged by abundance, this clonotype is medium-sized (0.01 to 0.1%). The CDR3 here is CASSFMARGAKNIQYF. The DNA for the CDR3 is TGTGCCAGCAGCTTTATGGCTCGGGGAGCCAAAAACATTCAGTACTTC. The chain joins TRBV7-8 to TRBJ2-4; a weak D match, TRBD2 (5 bases). Trimming left V 3 bases short and J 0 bases short, with 12 bases between. Germline CDR1 SGHVS, CDR2 FQNEAQ. The CDR3 consists of 16 residues.

The chain is built from TRBV28 and TRBJ2-7; 8 bases are a match to TRBD2. The V gene's germline CDR1 is MDHEN and CDR2 SYDVKM. Trimming removed 6 bases from V and 6 bases from J; junction bases left unmatched: 10. The CDR3 is 14 amino acids. The CDR3 loop reads CASRTPGGAREQYF. DNA for the CDR3: TGTGCCAGCAGGACACCCGGGGGGGCACGCGAGCAGTACTTC.

Many counts were recorded for this clonotype. The V gene is TRBV7-8, the J gene TRBJ1-1, with D perhaps matching TRBD1 (6 bases). CDR3 size: 14 residues. Germline CDR1 SGHVS, CDR2 FQNEAQ. Trimming removed 5 bases at V and 5 bases at J, with 15 bases between. The CDR3 DNA follows: TGTGCCAGCAGCGCCAGGGGATCGGGGACTGAAGCTTTCTTT. It is translated as CASSARGSGTEAFF.

This clonotype appeared many times. The V and J genes are TRBV6-2 or TRBV6-3 and TRBJ2-1; 8 nucleotides match TRBD2. Germline V gene lookup returns CDR1 MNHEY and CDR2 SVGEGT. Germline trimming cut 6 bases from V and 2 bases from J; bases unmatched to any gene: 9. CDR3 size: 16 residues. CDR3 in DNA: TGTGCCAGCAGGGGACTAGGGTCCGAAGCCTACAATGAGCAGTTCTTC. Its protein is CASRGLGSEAYNEQFF.

There are many counts of this clonotype. The chain employs TRBV29-1 and TRBJ1-1; TRBD1 might be the D (6 bases). CDR1 and CDR2 (germline): SQVTM, ANQGSEA. The CDR3 totals 15 residues. The V end lost 6 bases, the J end lost 1 base, and 18 bases lay between the germline ends. CDR3 in amino acids: CSVHPGQGQNTEAFF. CDR3 in DNA: TGCAGCGTCCACCCCGGGCAGGGACAGAACACTGAAGCTTTCTTT. Complete variable domain (other parts from reference TRBV29-1 and TRBJ1-1): SAVISQKPSRDICQRGTSLTIQCQVDSQVTMMFWYRQQPGQSLTLIATANQGSEATYESGFVIDKFPISRPNLTFSTLTVSNMSPEDSSIYLCSVHPGQGQNTEAFFGQGTRLTVV.

This clonotype was detected many times. The chain joins TRBV7-9 to TRBJ1-5, with D uncertain. V was trimmed by 5 bases and J by 2 bases, leaving 10 bases between them. Germline values: CDR1 SEHNR, CDR2 FQNEAQ (reference sequence). The CDR3 extends over 14 amino acids. This chain's CDR3 is CASSRGGGNQPQHF. The CDR3 DNA follows: TGTGCCAGCAGCCGCGGTGGTGGCAATCAGCCCCAGCATTTT.

This clonotype was seen only a few times. The chain joins TRBV7-9 to TRBJ2-3; 13 bases map to TRBD2. V was pared by 2 bases and J by 0 bases, with 11 bases of the junction left unmatched. The CDR3 is 20 amino acids. Germline values: CDR1 SEHNR, CDR2 FQNEAQ (reference sequence). CDR3 in DNA: TGTGCCAGCAGCTTATCCGAACTAGCGGGAGGGCATGGGAGCACAGATACGCAGTATTTT. It encodes CASSLSELAGGHGSTDTQYF.

The sample holds many counts of this clonotype. The chain joins TRBV12-3 or TRBV12-4 to TRBJ1-6, with D tentatively TRBD1 (5 bases). The CDR3 covers 14 residues. The V and J ends lost 5 bases and 11 bases respectively, with 16 bases between them. CDR3 sequence (DNA): TGTGCCAGCAGTCCAGACAGCCTCGGGACACCCCTCCACTTT. It codes for CASSPDSLGTPLHF.

This clonotype has a count of ten or more. The chain joins TRBV19 to TRBJ1-2; weak D call: TRBD1 (5 bases). The CDR3 sequence is 13 residues long. Germline V gene sequence: CDR1 LNHDA, CDR2 SQIVND (reference sequence). Trimming removed 3 bases from V and 4 bases from J, with 9 bases in between. Here the CDR3 reads CASSIPGTYGYTF. The CDR3 bases are TGTGCCAGTAGTATTCCGGGGACCTATGGCTACACCTTC. The full variable domain, its missing parts supplied by reference TRBV19 and TRBJ1-2, is DGGITQSPKYLFRKEGQNVTLSCEQNLNHDAMYWYRQDPGQGLRLIYYSQIVNDFQKGDIAEGYSVSREKKESFPLTVTSAQKNPTAFYLCASSIPGTYGYTFGSGTRLTVV.

This clonotype was seen many times. The rearrangement links TRBV27 to TRBJ1-1; perhaps TRBD1 as D (5 bases). The CDR3 has 11 amino acids. Germline assignment: CDR1 MNHEY and CDR2 SMNVEV (reference sequence). The V and J ends lost 6 bases and 7 bases respectively, with 9 bases between them. The CDR3 DNA follows: TGTGCCAGCAGCTGGGGGAATGAAGCTTTCTTT. It translates to CASSWGNEAFF.

This clonotype has ten or more counts. V gene TRBV12-3 or TRBV12-4 combines with J gene TRBJ2-7, with 13 bases fitting TRBD2. The J segment lost 7 bases and the V segment lost 3 bases, leaving 9 bases of the junction unmatched. The CDR3 sequence is 16 residues long. CDR3 nucleotides: TGTGCCAGCAGTTTCGGGCCACTAGCGGGGGGGCGAGAGCAGTACTTC. This encodes CASSFGPLAGGREQYF.

This clonotype was detected a few times. A much larger clone lies a single base off, so this may be a read error. This chain uses TRBV7-7 with TRBJ2-3, with 8 bases aligning to TRBD1. The CDR3 is 14 amino acids. CDR1 and CDR2 from the germline V gene are SSHAT and FNYEAQ (reference sequence). J was trimmed by 2 bases and V by 5 bases; bases with no gene match: 3. The CDR3 reads CASSDRGNTDTQYF. The CDR3 nucleotides read TGTGCCAGCAGCGACAGGGGTAACACAGATACGCAGTATTTT.

This clonotype was seen repeatedly, ten times or more. This chain joins TRBV29-1 and TRBJ2-1; TRBD2 is a possible D gene (5 bases). Germline values: CDR1 SQVTM, CDR2 ANQGSEA. CDR3 length equals 14 residues. The V end was cut by 4 bases, the J end by 0 bases, with 10 bases between. The CDR3, as DNA: TGCAGCGTTGGGCGGGTCAACTCCTACAATGAGCAGTTCTTC. Amino acids: CSVGRVNSYNEQFF.

The rearrangement uses TRBV24-1 and TRBJ2-1; 7 nucleotides agree with TRBD2. V was pared by 8 bases and J by 0 bases, with 3 bases of the junction left unmatched. The CDR3 has 14 amino acids. The germline V gene has CDR1 KGHDR and CDR2 SFDVKD. CDR3 protein: CATKSGGSYNEQFF. CDR3 coding DNA: TGTGCCACCAAGTCGGGAGGCTCCTACAATGAGCAGTTCTTC.

In its sample, this clonotype was seen many times. V is TRBV10-3 and J is TRBJ1-1; tentatively, D is TRBD1 (6 bases). CDR3 length: 14 residues. Germline V gives CDR1 ENHRY, CDR2 SYGVKD. The V end lost 3 bases, the J end lost 7 bases, and 15 bases lay between the germline ends. The CDR3 nucleotides read TGTGCCATCAGTGACCCAGGGGCGCGAGGTGAAGCTTTCTTT. Its protein product is CAISDPGARGEAFF.

This clonotype has a count of ten or more. This sequence joins TRBV14 and TRBJ2-1; D possibly matches TRBD1 or TRBD2 (5 bases each). The CDR3 runs to 16 residues. The germline V and J ends were trimmed by 0 bases and 5 bases, with 14 bases remaining between them. CDR1 and CDR2 from the germline V gene are SGHDN and FVKESK. CDR3 DNA: TGTGCCAGCAGCCAAGATATGTCGGGGCCCCACAATGAGCAGTTCTTC. This sequence encodes CASSQDMSGPHNEQFF.

The sample holds many counts of this clonotype. The CDR3 coding sequence is TGCGCCAGCAGCCGCCATGGGGAAGGATTAGCAGATACGCAGTATTTT. Residues: CASSRHGEGLADTQYF. V is TRBV5-1 and J is TRBJ2-3; D is unresolved. The germline V and J ends were trimmed by 4 bases and 4 bases, with 19 bases remaining between them. Looked up from germline, CDR1 is SGHRS and CDR2 is YFSETQ. CDR3 length equals 16 residues.

The sample holds many counts of this clonotype. The V and J genes are TRBV20-1 and TRBJ2-1; 7 bases are shared with TRBD2. In germline, CDR1 is DFQATT, CDR2 SNEGSKA (reference sequence). CDR3 length: 15 amino acids. V trimming: 3 bases; J trimming: 7 bases; junction bases outside the gene matches: 12. The chain's CDR3 is CSASPSGSKGNEQFF. The CDR3 region has the DNA TGCAGTGCTAGCCCTAGCGGAAGTAAGGGGAATGAGCAGTTCTTC.